This T cell receptor beta chain was documented in a study of blood T cells in healthy people across ages (dated by TCRdb to the mid-2010s). As for the study more broadly: Template switching captured roughly one uniquely barcoded TCR beta cDNA molecule per two T cells in model experiments. To track age-related changes in TCR beta repertoire diversity, the study relied on deep sequencing normalized with unique cDNA molecular identifiers. Using the same blood draw, the study looked at two additional independent replicas of 1 million unique cDNA reads for two donors, one aged 18 to 30 and the other aged 80 or older. Donors were grouped into four age groups: young (average roughly 17 years), middle-aged (roughly 40), aged (around 66) and long-lived (approximately 78). Study-wide conclusions, independent of this receptor: Estimates of total diversity based on one million sequenced T cells were regarded as lower bounds and as underestimates. Observed TCR beta diversity correlated strongly with the percentage of naive T cells measured by flow cytometry. Donor CMV infection status was unknown, potentially confounding age-related changes in expanded clonotypes. Since profiling was done on bulk unsorted PBMCs, naive and antigen-experienced compartments could not be conclusively compared. As age increased, observed TCR beta diversity per million T cells dropped in a roughly linear way, and a significant reduction was already evident by age 40. Compared with the aged group, more naive CD4+ T cells, fewer expanded clones and increased TCR diversity were shown by the long-lived group, suggesting age selection.

The CDR3 covers 15 residues, taking in both the cysteine and the phenylalanine. The CDR3 DNA has 45 bases and is translated from base 1. The germline V gene yields SQVTM for CDR1 and ANQGSEA for CDR2. V is shortened by 2 bases, J by 4 bases, and the region joining them spans 17 bases. This clonotype turned up a few times. Its target antigen remains unknown. Per-base qualities were not stored, and no clone one base away is much larger. Donors were 35 to 40 systemically healthy Caucasian individuals from Russia aged roughly 6 to 90 years. Each donor gave 9.5 to 10 milliliters of peripheral blood, drawn into EDTA-treated Vacutainer tubes. Ficoll-Paque density-gradient centrifugation was used to isolate PBMCs, with at least 7 million per sample. Total RNA was extracted from PBMCs with Trizol reagent, with at least 5.5 micrograms obtained per sample. For every donor, flow cytometry on a PBMC aliquot measured the percentage of naive CD45RAhigh/CD27high T cells.

The receptor library was made with 5' RACE. Sequencing used an Illumina HiSeq 2500. A second roughly 6 to 11 cycle PCR used a sample-barcoded 5' primer and a J-beta primer mix. Each TCR beta cDNA molecule received a unique molecular identifier from a template-switch 5' adaptor carrying 12 random nucleotides. At least 2.5 million CDR3-containing paired-end reads were obtained from each sample. First-strand cDNA synthesis was performed from all RNA using the Mint cDNA synthesis kit, with priming by a TRBC-specific oligonucleotide. Following uracil-DNA glycosylase treatment, a first 18-cycle PCR with universal primers M1SS and BC2_uni_R was performed on all cDNA. The source study handled its data this way. Normalization of each sample was performed by random selection of 1 million high-quality reads, each carrying a distinct molecular identifier. Instead of being binned into consensus sequences, reads that shared molecular identifiers were thrown out. MiTCR, with a Q25 quality threshold and the strictest error-elimination algorithm, was used for CDR3 identification, clonotype clustering and error correction. A nonparametric unseen species model with Euler transformation was used to estimate a lower bound on total TCR beta diversity. TCRdb reworked the public reads: Q25 trimming with fastp, MiXCR clone assembly, productive beta chains retained. Each CDR3 protein gets just one entry, which takes the most common genes and DNA from the rows behind it. None of the V and J calls come from the authors' own analysis; TCRdb made them. The sample table lists approximately 800,000 distinct CDR3 sequences, just under 25% of them with a count of one. The top ten constitute under 4.5% of the sample.

These data were also reused for a study on T cells of mothers and their children. The second source states: Nine systemically healthy Caucasian individuals served as donors, namely three mothers together with their six children. cDNA synthesis consumed the entire amount of extracted RNA, loaded at 1.5 ug RNA in each 15 ul reaction. In the second PCR, sample barcodes and 2-4 random nucleotides were introduced via the M1S primer. More than 9 million TCR beta CDR3 reads were obtained from each mother, and 2.5 million to 3 million reads were obtained from each child. Thymic selection shapes the output of TCR recombination in a similar way in related and unrelated pairs, and inherited differences have a minor effect. Related mother-child pairs always showed normalized repertoire overlap that was slightly higher than in unrelated mother-child pairs, though the difference was never significant. Persistent microchimeric T cell clones were not detected, at a sensitivity of approximately 98 clones per million clonotypes. Deep NGS was used in the study to compare the TCR beta repertoires of mothers and children and to look for features that separate related mother-child pairs from unrelated individuals. The mean age was approximately 41 +/- 4 years for the mothers and approximately 11 +/- 4 years for the children. After adapter ligation was performed with NEBNext reagents, the libraries were sequenced on an Illumina HiSeq 2000 with 100+100 nt paired-end reads. To prevent cross-contamination, the mother and child libraries were prepared one month apart and sequenced in separate runs. Each donor had between roughly 450,000 and 2,300,000 distinct TCR beta clonotypes identified. Naive TCR beta clonotypes were estimated from low-frequency clonotypes matched to each donor's FACS-determined naive share, without sorting.

This chain is built from TRBV29-1 and TRBJ2-5, with the D call perhaps TRBD1 or TRBD2, each one matching 5 bases. Sequencing used blood. The TCR comes from a boy younger than 18 in good health. The CDR3 reads as follows: CSVESMRGVGETQYF. The nucleotide sequence is TGCAGCGTTGAATCAATGAGGGGAGTGGGAGAGACCCAGTACTTC.